The clone carrying this TCR beta chain was seen many times. As yet, its antigen is unknown. There are 14 residues in the CDR3. Deletions cut 1 base from V and 0 bases from J, with 6 bases between. In preparing bulk TCR libraries, previously described methods and listed TCR primers were used. TCRdb re-derived calls from the PCR reads in MiXCR, one entry per CDR3 protein. The sample lists some 580,000 distinct CDR3 sequences, roughly 27% occurring once. The entry originates in a study of molecular identifiers for immune sequencing clone quantification. Study-level points and caveats: Among 950,000 to 1,000,000 naive cells, as was reported, spiked Jurkat TCR RNA from one cell was detectable.

The receptor's source is a human donor in good health. Some libraries in this study had Jurkat cell RNA spiked in. The J gene is TRBJ1-1, the V gene TRBV12-3 or TRBV12-4; no clear D gene. The sequenced material came from naive CD8+ T cells from blood, with Jurkat cell RNA spiked in. The sample's subset: FACS-sorted CD8+CD4-CCR7+CD45RA+ naive T cells. The chain's CDR3 is CASSLGAMNTEAFF. The DNA of the CDR3 is TGTGCCAGCAGTTTAGGGGCTATGAACACTGAAGCTTTCTTT.